Listed here are 17 T cell receptor beta chains from one sample, sequenced in a study of blood T cell repertoires in COVID-19. Profiling relied on immunoSEQ multiplex PCR, and the TCRdb table lists in-frame clones only, not all of them. Of over 35,000 clones listed, 70% to 90% are singletons. Sequencing was carried out using peripheral blood. These receptors came from a woman at least 80 years old with COVID-19, enrolled during active disease.

This clone showed up just a few times. This chain connects TRBV5-1 to TRBJ1-1; 7 bases map to TRBD1. V gave up 4 bases and J gave up 6 bases; unmatched junction bases: 15. The length of the CDR3 is 16 residues. The germline gives CDR1 SGHRS, CDR2 YFSETQ. The CDR3 DNA reads as TGCGCCAGCAGCGCCTCAACCGGGACAGCCATATCTGAAGCTTTCTTT. This gives the protein CASSASTGTAISEAFF.

This rearrangement joins TRBV5-5 to TRBJ2-7; 10 nucleotides align to TRBD1. The CDR3 is made up of 14 amino acids. Germline assignment: CDR1 SGHKS and CDR2 YYEKEE (reference sequence). Germline trimming cut 4 bases from V and 2 bases from J; bases unmatched to any gene: 3. The CDR3 region has the DNA TGTGCCAGCAGCAGGACAGGGGGGACCTACGAGCAGTACTTC. Translated: CASSRTGGTYEQYF. The whole variable domain, filled in from reference TRBV5-5 and TRBJ2-7, reads DAGVTQSPTHLIKTRGQQVTLRCSPISGHKSVSWYQQVLGQGPQFIFQYYEKEERGRGNFPDRFSARQFPNYSSELNVNALLLGDSALYLCASSRTGGTYEQYFGPGTRLTVT.

This chain links TRBV5-1 with TRBJ2-3; 10 nucleotides match TRBD2. The V gene's germline CDR1 is SGHRS and CDR2 YFSETQ. J was trimmed by 5 bases and V by 0 bases; bases with no gene match: 3. The CDR3 length is 15 residues. The CDR3: CASSLEASGGDTQYF. The CDR3 DNA is TGCGCCAGCAGCTTGGAAGCTAGCGGGGGAGATACGCAGTATTTT.

The chain couples TRBV9 to TRBJ1-3; a weak D match, TRBD1 (6 bases). From germline, CDR1 is SGDLS and CDR2 YYNGEE. This CDR3 is 14 amino acids long. With 4 bases removed from V and 3 bases from J, the gap between germline ends came to 11 bases. In DNA, the CDR3 is TGTGCCAGCAGCCCGACAGGTCTTGGAAACACCATATATTTT. It encodes CASSPTGLGNTIYF.

J is TRBJ2-2 and V is TRBV12-3 or TRBV12-4; D gene uncertain. CDR3 length: 13 amino acids. Trimming left V 5 bases short and J 7 bases short, with 11 bases between. The CDR3 protein is CASSGPQVGELFF. The CDR3 nucleotides are TGTGCCAGCAGTGGGCCTCAAGTCGGGGAGCTGTTTTTT.

The CDR3 coding sequence is TGTGCCAGCAGCAGGACGGCAGGGGGCAGTGAAAAACTGTTTTTT. Translated: CASSRTAGGSEKLFF. The chain couples TRBV11-2 to TRBJ1-4; the match to TRBD1 covers 8 bases. The ends lost 5 bases at V and 7 bases at J; junction bases unmatched: 9. CDR1 is SGHAT and CDR2 is FQNNGV in the germline V gene. The CDR3 length is 15 residues.

The table lists this clone with a count of one. This chain connects TRBV5-1 to TRBJ1-1; D is uncertain. The ends were cut back, 5 bases at V and 6 bases at J, with 17 bases in the middle. The CDR3 totals 14 residues. Per germline, CDR1 SGHRS and CDR2 YFSETQ. The CDR3 spells CASRTGTGVAEAFF. DNA of the CDR3: TGCGCCAGCAGAACGGGAACCGGAGTTGCTGAAGCTTTCTTT. Variable domain in full (rest from reference TRBV5-1 and TRBJ1-1): KAGVTQTPRYLIKTRGQQVTLSCSPISGHRSVSWYQQTPGQGLQFLFEYFSETQRNKGNFPGRFSGRQFSNSRSEMNVSTLELGDSALYLCASRTGTGVAEAFFGQGTRLTVV.

This chain uses TRBV9 with TRBJ2-3; 13 nucleotides align to TRBD2. J lost 3 bases, V lost 2 bases, and 3 bases had no gene match. Germline V gene data show CDR1 as SGDLS and CDR2 as YYNGEE. The CDR3 has 16 residues. The CDR3 region is CASSVLTSGRTDTQYF. CDR3 in DNA: TGTGCCAGCAGCGTCCTGACTAGCGGGAGGACAGATACGCAGTATTTT.

The chain carries TRBV5-1 and TRBJ1-1; the D is unclear. Trimming removed 0 bases from V and 5 bases from J, with 17 bases in between. The CDR3 extends over 16 amino acids. Germline CDR1 SGHRS, CDR2 YFSETQ. The CDR3 sequence: CASSLALWSKRTEAFF. CDR3 coding DNA: TGCGCCAGCAGCTTGGCCTTATGGTCGAAGCGTACTGAAGCTTTCTTT. Variable domain in full (rest from reference TRBV5-1 and TRBJ1-1): KAGVTQTPRYLIKTRGQQVTLSCSPISGHRSVSWYQQTPGQGLQFLFEYFSETQRNKGNFPGRFSGRQFSNSRSEMNVSTLELGDSALYLCASSLALWSKRTEAFFGQGTRLTVV.

J is TRBJ1-6 and V is TRBV6-4; D remains unclear. The CDR3 sequence is 13 residues long. CDR1 and CDR2 (germline): MRHNA, SNTAGT. Trimming cost V 6 bases and J 6 bases, with 9 bases left between them. The CDR3 nucleotides read TGTGCCAGCAGATCCCACTTTAATTCACCCCTCCACTTT. Its protein product is CASRSHFNSPLHF.

The chain is built from TRBV5-5 and TRBJ2-5, with TRBD2 identical over 8 bases. The trim removed 0 bases at V and 3 bases at J, leaving 1 base unmatched. The germline V gene encodes CDR1 SGHKS and CDR2 YYEKEE (reference sequence). CDR3 length: 14 residues. The CDR3 DNA follows: TGTGCCAGCAGCTTGGTACTAGCGGAAGAGACCCAGTACTTC. Translated, it gives CASSLVLAEETQYF.

Comment on this clone: The junction departs from the called germline gene at one end, perhaps through a read error. The V gene is TRBV4-3, the J gene TRBJ2-4; weak D call: TRBD1 (6 bases). There are 13 residues in the CDR3. Germline loops: CDR1 LGHNA, CDR2 YSLEER. The CDR3 coding sequence is TGCGCCAGCAGCCAATACCGGGACACCCCTCAGGACTTC. This codes for CASSQYRDTPQDF.

The chain combines TRBV27 with TRBJ2-7; unclear D gene. Germline CDR1 and CDR2: MNHEY and SMNVEV (reference sequence). V was trimmed by 1 base and J by 3 bases, leaving 10 bases between them. This CDR3 has 14 amino acids. The CDR3 reads CASSLLGTDYEQYF. The CDR3 region has the DNA TGTGCCAGCAGTTTATTGGGCACCGACTACGAGCAGTACTTC.

This clone was counted a single time. The V and J genes are TRBV5-1 and TRBJ2-3, with a tentative D call TRBD2 (7 bases). The CDR3 has 16 amino acids. V dropped 0 bases and J dropped 2 bases, with 13 bases sitting between them. The germline V gene encodes CDR1 SGHRS and CDR2 YFSETQ. DNA for the CDR3: TGCGCCAGCAGCTTGGTAAACGGGGGGCCCACAGATACGCAGTATTTT. Its translation is CASSLVNGGPTDTQYF.

The chain is built from TRBV5-8 and TRBJ1-2, with 8 bases aligning to TRBD1. Germline V lookup: CDR1 SGHTS, CDR2 YDEGEE. With V trimmed by 4 bases and J by 5 bases, 10 bases remained unmatched. This CDR3 is built from 15 residues. CDR3 region: CASSPDGTGKYGYTF. The CDR3 region has the DNA TGTGCCAGCAGCCCAGACGGGACAGGAAAATATGGCTACACCTTC.

This rearrangement joins TRBV6-4 to TRBJ2-2; no definite D call. The germline V gene has CDR1 MRHNA and CDR2 SNTAGT. V gave up 10 bases and J gave up 0 bases, with 12 bases separating them. The CDR3 has 14 amino acids. The CDR3 protein is CATSDSPNTGELFF. CDR3 bases: TGTGCCACCTCCGATAGCCCGAACACCGGGGAGCTGTTTTTT.

This chain joins TRBV5-1 and TRBJ1-2; TRBD1 might be the D (6 bases). The CDR3 sequence is 15 residues long. The ends were cut back, 4 bases at V and 8 bases at J, with 21 bases in the middle. CDR1 is SGHRS, CDR2 YFSETQ, per germline. The CDR3 coding sequence is TGCGCCAGCAGCCCCCGACTTCCAGGACAGTTAGGCTACACCTTC. Translation gives CASSPRLPGQLGYTF. The full variable domain, completed using reference TRBV5-1 and TRBJ1-2, is KAGVTQTPRYLIKTRGQQVTLSCSPISGHRSVSWYQQTPGQGLQFLFEYFSETQRNKGNFPGRFSGRQFSNSRSEMNVSTLELGDSALYLCASSPRLPGQLGYTFGSGTRLTVV.